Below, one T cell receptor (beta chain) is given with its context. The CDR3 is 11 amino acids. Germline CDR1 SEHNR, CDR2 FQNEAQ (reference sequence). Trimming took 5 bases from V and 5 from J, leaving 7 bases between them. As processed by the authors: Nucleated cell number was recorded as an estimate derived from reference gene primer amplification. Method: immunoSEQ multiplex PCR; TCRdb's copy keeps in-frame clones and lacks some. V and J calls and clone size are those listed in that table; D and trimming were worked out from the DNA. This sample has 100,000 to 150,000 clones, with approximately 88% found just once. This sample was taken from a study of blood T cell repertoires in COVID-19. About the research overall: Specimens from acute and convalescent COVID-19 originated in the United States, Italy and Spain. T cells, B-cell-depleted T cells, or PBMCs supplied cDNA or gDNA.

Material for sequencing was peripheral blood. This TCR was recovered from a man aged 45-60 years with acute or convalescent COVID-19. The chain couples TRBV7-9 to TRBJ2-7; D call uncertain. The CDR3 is CASSPRDEQYF. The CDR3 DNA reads TGTGCCAGCAGCCCTCGGGACGAGCAGTACTTC.